This TCR beta chain was captured in a study of identical twins (dated by TCRdb to between 2015 and 2016). Some background on the complete study: The study deep-sequenced TCR alpha and beta repertoires from monozygotic twins, unrelated adults of various ages and cord blood to test whether fetal clonotypes persist. Replicate twin experiments were performed at different times using different library preparation protocols to rule out contamination.

Ten or more counts support this clonotype. Its antigen has not been determined. No much larger clonotype is one base removed from it; base qualities were not supplied. The research as a whole found: Because the same donors could not be followed over many years, the conclusions relied on cross-sectional statistical analysis. Out-of-frame TCR alpha sequences shared between twins showed an excess of low generation-probability sequences compared with coincidental sharing between unrelated individuals. Recombination models systematically underestimated out-of-frame TCR alpha sharing in monozygotic twins but agreed with sharing between unrelated individuals. Fewer insertions were carried by abundant cord blood beta clonotypes; a weaker similar trend was observed in young adult naive repertoires, while no such trend was observed in memory repertoires. Excess twin sharing in beta out-of-frame sequences was weaker because fewer shared sequences lowered the signal-to-noise ratio. Zero-insertion analyses could be partly confounded by invariant T cells such as MAIT and iNKT, though diverse VJ usage argued against such confounding for most clonotypes.

The germline V gene sets CDR1 to SGHRS and CDR2 to YFSETQ. Measured from the cysteine to the phenylalanine, the CDR3 is 15 residues long. Only CDR3 DNA remains: 45 bases, in frame from the first base. V drops 4 bases and J drops 0 bases, leaving 11 bases in between. Only healthy Caucasian donors were included. Three pairs of female monozygotic twins, all aged about 18 to 29 years, were included in the twin cohort. RNA for TCR libraries was isolated from peripheral blood mononuclear cells. The library relied on 5' RACE. Sequenced on an Illumina HiSeq 2000. Template switching added a universal primer binding site, and the final cDNA carried a unique molecular identifier that allowed TCR cDNA molecules to be counted accurately. Specific primers in the conserved constant-segment region were used to synthesize first-strand cDNA for TCR alpha and beta chains. To control for contamination, every cDNA library was double barcoded, receiving both a SMART-Mk sample barcode and Illumina barcodes. TruSeq adapter sequences along with Illumina sample barcodes were introduced in two successive PCR steps. Sequencing of the TCR alpha and beta cDNA libraries was done on the Illumina HiSeq platform using custom primers. On the study's bioinformatics: Unique molecular identifiers were extracted from raw reads with MiGEC, and CDR3 positions were determined with MiXCR. For each individual, recombination models were inferred using an EM algorithm with the repgenHMM and IGoR tools. Shared clonotypes were analyzed with the tcR package in R, and sharing was normalized by the product of cloneset sizes. To study raw recombination free of thymic and clonal selection effects, out-of-frame nonproductive sequences were analyzed. TCRdb passed the public sequencing reads through fastp at Q25 and MiXCR, retaining productive beta sequences. Entries that share a CDR3 protein sequence are merged under the most common genes and DNA. The authors' filters were not applied to this entry. In this sample the table shows around 650,000 distinct CDR3 sequences, under 8.5% of which occur a single time. The ten largest clones represent 1.5% to 2% of the sample.

These data were also reused for a study on yellow fever vaccine responses in identical twins. The second paper states: The authors reported that the T cell response to vaccination in identical twins appeared partly convergent and partly personalized. In the study, vaccine-responding T cell clones were precisely tracked in identical twins.

Sequenced input: PBMCs. The sequence was obtained from a woman aged 18 to 35 in good health. The V and J genes are TRBV5-1 and TRBJ2-1, with a tentative D gene TRBD2 over 5 matching bases. The CDR3 region has the sequence CASSTSSSSYNEQFF. At the DNA level, the sequence is TGCGCCAGCAGCACTTCTAGCAGCTCCTACAATGAGCAGTTCTTC.